The 19 T cell receptor beta chains given below trace back to one sample, sequenced in a study of monozygotic twins with inflammatory bowel disease. TCRdb reworked the 5' RACE reads into one entry per CDR3 protein, no DNA. The sample has approximately 160,000 distinct CDR3 sequences. Material: blood. The receptor source for this set is a human donor with ulcerative colitis or Crohn's disease, or a healthy co-twin of an affected twin (not recorded which).

The chain has TRBV5-1 and TRBJ2-7; TCRdb returns TRBD1, unconfirmable since there is no DNA. The length of the CDR3 is 14 residues. Germline V gene data show CDR1 as SGHRS and CDR2 as YFSETQ. The chain's CDR3 is CASSLRAPHSEQYF.

The chain employs TRBV10-1 and TRBJ2-2; checking the TCRdb D call of TRBD1 is not possible without DNA. CDR1 is WNHNN and CDR2 is SYGVQD in the germline V gene (reference sequence). This CDR3 has 15 residues. The CDR3: CASSPQGTLTGELFF.

V gene TRBV9 combines with J gene TRBJ2-7. The germline V gene encodes CDR1 SGDLS and CDR2 YYNGEE. The CDR3 extends over 15 amino acids. The chain's CDR3 is CASSVDIGDTYEQYF.

This sequence joins TRBV6-2 or TRBV6-3 and TRBJ1-5. Germline CDR1 MNHEY, CDR2 SVGEGT. This CDR3 spans 15 amino acids. The CDR3 loop is CASSYSTGWNQPQHF.

The CDR3 protein is CASSLRGSGTYEQYF. This sequence joins TRBV7-3 and TRBJ2-7; no DNA is available, so the TRBD2 call from TCRdb remains unchecked. The CDR3 is made up of 15 amino acids. Germline V gives CDR1 SGHTA, CDR2 FQGTGA.

CDR3 protein: CASSLSSTGGEYGYTF. The chain couples TRBV28 to TRBJ1-2; the TRBD1 assignment by TCRdb is unverifiable without DNA. The CDR3 spans 16 residues. Germline V gene data show CDR1 as MDHEN and CDR2 as SYDVKM.

The V gene is TRBV5-1, the J gene TRBJ2-3. This CDR3 has 13 residues. Germline V gene sequence: CDR1 SGHRS, CDR2 YFSETQ. CDR3 amino acids: CASSLAGADTQYF.

V gene TRBV29-1 combines with J gene TRBJ2-1; TCRdb lists TRBD1, though no DNA is available to test this call. Germline CDR1 is SQVTM and CDR2 is ANQGSEA. This CDR3 is built from 15 residues. CDR3 sequence: CSVRYRISSYNEQFF.

The chain carries TRBV28 and TRBJ2-3; TCRdb indicates TRBD2, and absent DNA this call remains unverified. CDR3 length: 17 residues. Germline lookup yields CDR1 MDHEN and CDR2 SYDVKM. The CDR3 loop reads CASSPYGPAGVSGTQYF.

This chain connects TRBV6-5 to TRBJ2-1; TCRdb names TRBD1, which stays unverified in the absence of DNA. Germline V gives CDR1 MNHEY, CDR2 SVGAGI. CDR3 length equals 13 residues. The CDR3 sequence: CASSSRPGARQFF.

This CDR3 reads CASSLEGARGTLNEQFF. The chain couples TRBV5-1 to TRBJ2-1; TCRdb's D gene call, TRBD1, goes unchecked for lack of DNA. CDR1 is SGHRS and CDR2 is YFSETQ in the germline V gene. CDR3 length: 17 residues.

This chain connects TRBV20-1 to TRBJ2-7; the TCRdb D gene call, TRBD1, has no DNA to confirm it. The CDR3 has 16 amino acids. From germline, CDR1 is DFQATT and CDR2 SNEGSKA (reference sequence). CDR3 sequence: CSAGTGGASGWYEQYF.

This chain links TRBV5-8 with TRBJ1-1; TCRdb names TRBD1, which stays unverified in the absence of DNA. The CDR3 is 14 amino acids. Per germline, CDR1 SGHTS and CDR2 YDEGEE. The CDR3 here is CASSLKGRNTEAFF.

This chain joins TRBV6-1 and TRBJ2-1; checking the TCRdb D call of TRBD2 is not possible without DNA. The CDR3 is made up of 14 amino acids. The germline CDR1 and CDR2 sequences are MNHNS and SASEGT. The CDR3 loop is CASSRLAGPNEQFF.

The chain recombines TRBV12-3 or TRBV12-4 with TRBJ2-1; checking the TCRdb D call of TRBD1 is not possible without DNA. The length of the CDR3 is 14 residues. CDR3 sequence: CASSPSPGQREQFF.

The genes are TRBV20-1 and TRBJ2-7. Germline V gene sequence: CDR1 DFQATT, CDR2 SNEGSKA (reference sequence). The CDR3 length is 14 residues. This chain's CDR3 is CSARTQQGLYEQYF.

The chain links TRBV7-9 to TRBJ2-5; TCRdb picks TRBD1, but there is no DNA to check that call. The CDR3 runs to 15 residues. Germline V CDR1 and CDR2: SEHNR, FQNEAQ (reference sequence). CDR3 amino acids: CASSSGTGVQETQYF.

The chain has TRBV6-1 and TRBJ1-5; the TRBD1 assignment by TCRdb is unverifiable without DNA. This CDR3 is 14 amino acids long. Per the germline V gene, CDR1 is MNHNS and CDR2 is SASEGT. This CDR3 is CATTGQGNNQPQHF.

This chain links TRBV20-1 with TRBJ2-1; TCRdb indicates TRBD2, and absent DNA this call remains unverified. CDR1 is DFQATT, CDR2 SNEGSKA, per germline (reference sequence). The CDR3 has 15 amino acids. The CDR3: CSARPTSGSHNEQFF.